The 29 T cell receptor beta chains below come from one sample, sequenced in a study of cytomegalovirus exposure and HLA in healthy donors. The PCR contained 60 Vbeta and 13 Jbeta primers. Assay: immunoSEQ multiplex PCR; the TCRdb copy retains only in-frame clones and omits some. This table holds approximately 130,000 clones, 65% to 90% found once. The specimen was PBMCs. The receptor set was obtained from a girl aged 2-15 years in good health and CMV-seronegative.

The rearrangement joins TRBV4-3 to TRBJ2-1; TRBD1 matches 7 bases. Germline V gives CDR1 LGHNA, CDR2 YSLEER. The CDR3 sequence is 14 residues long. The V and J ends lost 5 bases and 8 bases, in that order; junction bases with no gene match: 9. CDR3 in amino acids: CASSARTGEDEQFF. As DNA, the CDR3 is TGCGCCAGCAGCGCCCGAACAGGGGAAGATGAGCAGTTCTTC.

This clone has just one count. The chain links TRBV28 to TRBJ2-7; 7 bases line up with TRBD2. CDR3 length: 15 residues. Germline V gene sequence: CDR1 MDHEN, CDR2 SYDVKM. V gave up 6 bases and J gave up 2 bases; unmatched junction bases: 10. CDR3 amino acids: CASRPPGGGTYEQYF. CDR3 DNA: TGTGCCAGCAGACCGCCGGGGGGAGGGACCTACGAGCAGTACTTC.

CDR3 coding DNA: TGTGCCAGCAGGATCGACAGGAATTACAATGAGCAGTTCTTC. This encodes CASRIDRNYNEQFF. The chain couples TRBV28 to TRBJ2-1; maybe TRBD1 (6 bases). V was pared by 6 bases and J by 4 bases, with 13 bases between. Germline CDR1 MDHEN, CDR2 SYDVKM. The CDR3 runs 14 residues.

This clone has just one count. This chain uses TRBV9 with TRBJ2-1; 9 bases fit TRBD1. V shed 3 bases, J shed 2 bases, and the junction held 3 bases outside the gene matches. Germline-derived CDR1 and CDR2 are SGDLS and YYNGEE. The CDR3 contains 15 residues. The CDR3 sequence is CASSGRTGAYNEQFF. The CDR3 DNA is TGTGCCAGCAGCGGCCGGACAGGGGCCTACAATGAGCAGTTCTTC.

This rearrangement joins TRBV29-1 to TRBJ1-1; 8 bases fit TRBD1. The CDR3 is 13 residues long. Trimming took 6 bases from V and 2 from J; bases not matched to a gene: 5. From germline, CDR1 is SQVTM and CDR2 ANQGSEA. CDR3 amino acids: CSVDRGGNTEAFF. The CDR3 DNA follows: TGCAGCGTAGACAGGGGCGGAAACACTGAAGCTTTCTTT.

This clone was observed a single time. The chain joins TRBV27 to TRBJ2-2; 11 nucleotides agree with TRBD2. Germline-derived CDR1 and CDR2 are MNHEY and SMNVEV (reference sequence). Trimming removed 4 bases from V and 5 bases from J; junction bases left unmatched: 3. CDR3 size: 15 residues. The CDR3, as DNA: TGTGCCAGCAGTTCATTAGCGGGGGGGACCGGGGAGCTGTTTTTT. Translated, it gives CASSSLAGGTGELFF.

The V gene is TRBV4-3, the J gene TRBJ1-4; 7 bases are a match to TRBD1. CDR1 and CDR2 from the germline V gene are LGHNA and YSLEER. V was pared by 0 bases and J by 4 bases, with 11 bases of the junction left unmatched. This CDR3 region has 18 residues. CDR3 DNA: TGCGCCAGCAGCCAAGAACCACAGCCGGGACAGCTTAATGAAAAACTGTTTTTT. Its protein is CASSQEPQPGQLNEKLFF.

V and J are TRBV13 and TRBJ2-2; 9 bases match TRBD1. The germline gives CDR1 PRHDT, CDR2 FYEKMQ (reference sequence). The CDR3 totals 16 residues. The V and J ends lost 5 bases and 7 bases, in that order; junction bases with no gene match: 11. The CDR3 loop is CASSRNRGQGGGELFF. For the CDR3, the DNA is TGTGCCAGCAGCCGAAACCGGGGACAGGGAGGCGGGGAGCTGTTTTTT.

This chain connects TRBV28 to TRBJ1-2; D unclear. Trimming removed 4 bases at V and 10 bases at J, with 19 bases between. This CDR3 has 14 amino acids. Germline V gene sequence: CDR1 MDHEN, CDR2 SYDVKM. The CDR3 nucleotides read TGTGCCAGCAGTTCGCCCCCCAGGCTTTACATCTACACCTTC. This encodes CASSSPPRLYIYTF.

The DNA of the CDR3 is TGTGCCAGCAGTTTCCTGGGACAGGCTGAAAAACTGTTTTTT. Translation: CASSFLGQAEKLFF. The V call is TRBV27, the J call TRBJ1-4, with TRBD1 matching 8 bases. Per germline, CDR1 MNHEY and CDR2 SMNVEV (reference sequence). CDR3 size: 14 residues. Trimming took 3 bases from V and 7 from J; bases not matched to a gene: 4.

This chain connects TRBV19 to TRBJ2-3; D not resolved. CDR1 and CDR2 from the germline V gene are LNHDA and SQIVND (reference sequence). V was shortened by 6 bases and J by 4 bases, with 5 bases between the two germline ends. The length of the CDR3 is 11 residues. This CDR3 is CASSSSDTQYF. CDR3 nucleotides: TGTGCCAGTAGCAGTTCAGATACGCAGTATTTT.

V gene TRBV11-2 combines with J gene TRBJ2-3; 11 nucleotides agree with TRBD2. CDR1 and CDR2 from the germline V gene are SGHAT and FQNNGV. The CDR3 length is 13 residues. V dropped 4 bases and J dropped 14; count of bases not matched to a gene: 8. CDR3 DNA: TGTGCCAGCAGCTCTCCGACTAGCGGGATTTCGTATTTT. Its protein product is CASSSPTSGISYF. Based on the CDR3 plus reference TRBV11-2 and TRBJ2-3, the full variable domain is EAGVAQSPRYKIIEKRQSVAFWCNPISGHATLYWYQQILGQGPKLLIQFQNNGVVDDSQLPKDRFSAERLKGVDSTLKIQPAKLEDSAVYLCASSSPTSGISYFGPGTRLTVL.

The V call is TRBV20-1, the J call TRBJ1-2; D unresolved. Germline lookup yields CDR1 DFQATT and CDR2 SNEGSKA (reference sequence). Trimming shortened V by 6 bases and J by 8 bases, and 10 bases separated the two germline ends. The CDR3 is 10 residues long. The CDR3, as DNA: TGCAGTGCCGCCGGGTGGGGCTACACCTTC. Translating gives CSAAGWGYTF.

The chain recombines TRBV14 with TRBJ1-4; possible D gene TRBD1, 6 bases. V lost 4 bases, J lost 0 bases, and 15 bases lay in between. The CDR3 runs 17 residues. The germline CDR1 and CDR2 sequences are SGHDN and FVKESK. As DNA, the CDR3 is TGTGCCAGCAGCCCGCCGGGACACCGTGCAACTAATGAAAAACTGTTTTTT. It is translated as CASSPPGHRATNEKLFF. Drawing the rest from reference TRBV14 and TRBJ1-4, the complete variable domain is EAGVTQFPSHSVIEKGQTVTLRCDPISGHDNLYWYRRVMGKEIKFLLHFVKESKQDESGMPNNRFLAERTGGTYSTLKVQPAELEDSGVYFCASSPPGHRATNEKLFFGSGTQLSVL.

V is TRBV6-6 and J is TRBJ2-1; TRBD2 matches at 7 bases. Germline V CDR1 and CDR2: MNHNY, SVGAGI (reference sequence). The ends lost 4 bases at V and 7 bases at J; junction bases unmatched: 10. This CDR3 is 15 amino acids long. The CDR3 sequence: CASSSRSGGQNEQFF. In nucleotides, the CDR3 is TGTGCCAGCAGTTCTCGTTCGGGGGGTCAAAATGAGCAGTTCTTC.

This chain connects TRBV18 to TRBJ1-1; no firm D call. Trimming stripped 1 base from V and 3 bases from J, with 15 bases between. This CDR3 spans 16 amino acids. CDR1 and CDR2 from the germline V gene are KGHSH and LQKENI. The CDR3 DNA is TGTGCCAGCTCACCACTCAACTTGCGGGTAGACACTGAAGCTTTCTTT. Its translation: CASSPLNLRVDTEAFF.

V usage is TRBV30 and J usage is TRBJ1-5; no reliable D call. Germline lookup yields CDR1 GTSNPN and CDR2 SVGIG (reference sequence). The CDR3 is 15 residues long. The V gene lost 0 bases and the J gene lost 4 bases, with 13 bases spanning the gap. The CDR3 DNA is TGTGCCTGGAGTGTAGGCAGGCAAACAAATCAGCCCCAGCATTTT. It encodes CAWSVGRQTNQPQHF.

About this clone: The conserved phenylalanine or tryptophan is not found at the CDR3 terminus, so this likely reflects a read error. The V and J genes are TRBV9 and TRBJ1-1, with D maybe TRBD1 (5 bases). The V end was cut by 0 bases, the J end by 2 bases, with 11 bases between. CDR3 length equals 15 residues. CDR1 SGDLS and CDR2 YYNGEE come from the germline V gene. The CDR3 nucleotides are TGTGCCAGCAGCGTAGAGGCGGGGGTCAACACTGAAGCTTTCGTT. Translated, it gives CASSVEAGVNTEAFV.

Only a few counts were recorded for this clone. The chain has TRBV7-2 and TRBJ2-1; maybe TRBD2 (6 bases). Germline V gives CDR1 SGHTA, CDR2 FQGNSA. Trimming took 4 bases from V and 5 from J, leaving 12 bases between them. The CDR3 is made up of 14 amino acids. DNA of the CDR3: TGTGCCAGCAGCTCTCCACGGGGGAACAATGAGCAGTTCTTC. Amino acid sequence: CASSSPRGNNEQFF.

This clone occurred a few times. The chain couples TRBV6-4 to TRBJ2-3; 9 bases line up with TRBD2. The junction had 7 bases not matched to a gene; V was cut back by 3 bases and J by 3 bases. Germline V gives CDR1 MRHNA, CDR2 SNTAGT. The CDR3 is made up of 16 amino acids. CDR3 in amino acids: CASSEAGGAGTDTQYF. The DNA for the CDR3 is TGTGCCAGCAGTGAGGCGGGGGGGGCCGGAACAGATACGCAGTATTTT.

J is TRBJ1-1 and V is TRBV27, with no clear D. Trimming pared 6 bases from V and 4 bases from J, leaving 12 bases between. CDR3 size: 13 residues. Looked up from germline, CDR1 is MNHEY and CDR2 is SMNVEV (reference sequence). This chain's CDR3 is CASSSPEGTEAFF. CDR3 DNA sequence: TGTGCCAGCAGCTCCCCGGAGGGCACTGAAGCTTTCTTT.

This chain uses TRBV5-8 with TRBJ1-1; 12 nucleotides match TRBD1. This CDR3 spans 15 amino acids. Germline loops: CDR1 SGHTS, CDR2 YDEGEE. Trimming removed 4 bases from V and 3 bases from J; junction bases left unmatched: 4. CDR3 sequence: CASSVRDRGHTEAFF. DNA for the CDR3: TGTGCCAGCAGCGTCCGGGACAGGGGGCACACTGAAGCTTTCTTT.

CDR3 residues: CASSLVGGLGSGISYEQYF. The CDR3 region has the DNA TGTGCCAGCAGCTTAGTGGGGGGGCTTGGTAGCGGGATTTCCTACGAGCAGTACTTC. The rearrangement uses TRBV7-8 and TRBJ2-7, with TRBD2 matching 8 bases. V lost 1 base to trimming and J lost 1 base; unmatched junction nucleotides: 15. This CDR3 contains 19 residues. Germline CDR1 and CDR2: SGHVS and FQNEAQ.

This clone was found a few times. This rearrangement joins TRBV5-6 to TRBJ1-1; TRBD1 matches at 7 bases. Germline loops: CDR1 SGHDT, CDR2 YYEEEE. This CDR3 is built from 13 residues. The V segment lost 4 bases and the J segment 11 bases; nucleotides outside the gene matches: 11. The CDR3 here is CASSQGQALKAFF. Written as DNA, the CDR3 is TGTGCCAGCAGCCAAGGACAGGCGCTGAAGGCTTTCTTT.

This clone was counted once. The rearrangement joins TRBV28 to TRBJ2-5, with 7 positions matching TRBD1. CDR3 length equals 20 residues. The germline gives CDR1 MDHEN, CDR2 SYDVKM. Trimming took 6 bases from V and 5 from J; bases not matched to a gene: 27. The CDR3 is CASRPITGRQGRRVVETQYF. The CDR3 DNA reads TGTGCCAGCAGACCCATTACGGGCCGACAGGGCCGACGAGTAGTGGAGACCCAGTACTTC.

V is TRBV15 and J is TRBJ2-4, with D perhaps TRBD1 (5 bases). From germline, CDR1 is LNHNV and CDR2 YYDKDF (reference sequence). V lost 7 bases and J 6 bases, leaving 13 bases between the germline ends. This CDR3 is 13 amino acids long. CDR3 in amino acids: CATTSQGGNIQYF. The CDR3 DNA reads TGTGCCACCACCTCTCAGGGCGGAAACATTCAGTACTTC. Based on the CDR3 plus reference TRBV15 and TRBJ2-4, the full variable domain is DAMVIQNPRYQVTQFGKPVTLSCSQTLNHNVMYWYQQKSSQAPKLLFHYYDKDFNNEADTPDNFQSRRPNTSFCFLDIRSPGLGDTAMYLCATTSQGGNIQYFGAGTRLSVL.

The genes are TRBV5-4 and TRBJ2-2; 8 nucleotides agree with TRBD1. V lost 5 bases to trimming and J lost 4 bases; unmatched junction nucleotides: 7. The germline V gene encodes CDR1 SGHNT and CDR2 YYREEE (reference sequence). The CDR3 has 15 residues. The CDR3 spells CASREITGGTGELFF. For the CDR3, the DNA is TGTGCCAGCAGGGAGATAACAGGGGGCACCGGGGAGCTGTTTTTT.

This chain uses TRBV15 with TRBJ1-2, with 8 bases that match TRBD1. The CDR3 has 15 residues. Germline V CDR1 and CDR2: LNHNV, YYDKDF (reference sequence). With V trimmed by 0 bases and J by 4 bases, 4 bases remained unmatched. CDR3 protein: CATSRDLGTGYGYTF. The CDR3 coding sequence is TGTGCCACCAGCAGAGATCTCGGGACAGGCTATGGCTACACCTTC.

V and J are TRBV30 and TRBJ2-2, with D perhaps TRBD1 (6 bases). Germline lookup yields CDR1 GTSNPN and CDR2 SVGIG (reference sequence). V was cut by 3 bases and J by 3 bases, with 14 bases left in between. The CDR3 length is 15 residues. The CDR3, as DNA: TGTGCCTGGAGAAAGGTGGACAGAGACACCGGGGAGCTGTTTTTT. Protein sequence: CAWRKVDRDTGELFF.